These T cell receptor beta chains were read from a single sample in a study of shared clonotypes between healthy human individuals. TCRdb keeps only in-frame clones here, not all; method: immunoSEQ multiplex PCR. The table includes approximately 620,000 clones, almost 97% detected once. Material: naive CD4+ T cells sorted from blood. These receptor sequences come from a woman aged 25-40 years in good health. CDR3s include the opening cysteine and the closing phenylalanine or tryptophan. D genes are given only for firm matches. Clone size is stated in some rows and not others, as once, few, many or a class when expanded.

D: TRBD2
size: .
V: TRBV4-1
J: TRBJ2-1
CDR3: CASSQATGTSSYNEQFF
DNA: TGCGCCAGCAGCCAAGCAACCGGGACTAGCTCCTACAATGAGCAGTTCTTC

D: .
size: .
V: TRBV7-9
J: TRBJ1-2
CDR3: CASSPWGSGYGYTF
DNA: TGTGCCAGCAGCCCCTGGGGGTCGGGCTATGGCTACACCTTC

D: TRBD2
size: once
V: TRBV11-2
J: TRBJ2-7
CDR3: CASSQEATSETYEQYF
DNA: TGTGCCAGCAGCCAAGAGGCGACTAGCGAGACCTACGAGCAGTACTTC

D: .
size: .
V: TRBV28
J: TRBJ2-3
CDR3: CASSLAATDTQYF
DNA: TGTGCCAGCAGTCTAGCCGCCACAGATACGCAGTATTTT

D: .
size: .
V: TRBV7-8
J: TRBJ1-1
CDR3: CASSLAHGAANTEAFF
DNA: TGTGCCAGCAGCTTAGCGCACGGGGCGGCGAACACTGAAGCTTTCTTT

D: TRBD1
size: once
V: TRBV12-5
J: TRBJ2-2
CDR3: CASGPGQGGTGELFF
DNA: TGTGCTAGTGGCCCCGGACAGGGTGGCACCGGGGAGCTGTTTTTT

D: TRBD1
size: .
V: TRBV5-1
J: TRBJ1-5
CDR3: CASSYGTGGNQPQHF
DNA: TGCGCCAGCAGCTACGGGACAGGCGGGAATCAGCCCCAGCATTTT

D: TRBD2
size: .
V: TRBV5-8
J: TRBJ2-1
CDR3: CASSSGLADYNEQFF
DNA: TGTGCCAGCAGCTCGGGACTAGCGGATTACAATGAGCAGTTCTTC

D: TRBD2
size: .
V: TRBV28
J: TRBJ2-2
CDR3: CASRFSGGTGELFF
DNA: TGTGCCAGCAGATTTAGCGGGGGCACCGGGGAGCTGTTTTTT

D: .
size: few
V: TRBV19
J: TRBJ1-4
CDR3: CASTDRSNAEKLFF
DNA: TGTGCCAGTACCGACAGATCAAATGCGGAAAAACTGTTTTTT

D: TRBD1
size: once
V: TRBV30
J: TRBJ2-5
CDR3: CAWSTQGLRYQETQYF
DNA: TGTGCCTGGAGTACACAGGGGCTACGGTACCAAGAGACCCAGTACTTC

D: TRBD1
size: once
V: TRBV10-2
J: TRBJ1-1
CDR3: CASNDGQGGPEAFF
DNA: TGCGCCAGCAATGACGGGCAGGGGGGCCCTGAAGCTTTCTTT

D: .
size: .
V: TRBV7-2
J: TRBJ1-2
CDR3: CASSHGGTANYGYTF
DNA: TGTGCCAGCAGCCACGGGGGCACGGCTAACTATGGCTACACCTTC

D: .
size: .
V: TRBV7-7
J: TRBJ2-5
CDR3: CASSLGGGEVETQYF
DNA: TGTGCCAGCAGCTTAGGGGGGGGCGAGGTGGAGACCCAGTACTTC

D: .
size: .
V: TRBV27
J: TRBJ2-7
CDR3: CASSLSGQAGEQYF
DNA: TGTGCCAGCAGTTTGTCGGGACAAGCTGGCGAGCAGTACTTC

D: .
size: .
V: TRBV7-2
J: TRBJ2-1
CDR3: CASSSSEEIYEQFF
DNA: TGTGCCAGCAGCTCGAGCGAGGAGATATATGAGCAGTTCTTC

D: TRBD1
size: .
V: TRBV5-5
J: TRBJ2-7
CDR3: CASSSRTGRYEQYF
DNA: TGTGCCAGCAGCTCCAGGACAGGGAGATACGAGCAGTACTTC

D: TRBD1
size: .
V: TRBV28
J: TRBJ1-2
CDR3: CASSFLLESLRGRPYGYTF
DNA: TGTGCCAGCAGTTTTCTCCTCGAATCCTTAAGGGGGCGACCTTATGGCTACACCTTC

D: .
size: once
V: TRBV6-1
J: TRBJ1-5
CDR3: CASRAVLNQPQHF
DNA: TGTGCCAGCAGGGCCGTTCTCAATCAGCCCCAGCATTTT

D: TRBD2
size: .
V: TRBV29-1
J: TRBJ2-1
CDR3: CSVEKGLATKNRHEQFF
DNA: TGCAGCGTTGAGAAGGGACTAGCCACCAAAAACAGACATGAGCAGTTCTTC

D: .
size: .
V: TRBV2
J: TRBJ1-2
CDR3: CASSEDYGYTF
DNA: TGTGCCAGCAGTGAAGACTATGGCTACACCTTC

D: .
size: .
V: TRBV21-1
J: TRBJ2-7
CDR3: CASSRTGTGVYEQYF
DNA: TGTGCCAGCAGCAGAACCGGGACAGGGGTCTACGAGCAGTACTTC

D: TRBD2
size: .
V: TRBV7-2
J: TRBJ2-1
CDR3: CASSSLAGPQVF
DNA: TGTGCCAGCAGCTCTCTAGCGGGGCCTCAGGTCTTC

D: .
size: .
V: TRBV5-1
J: TRBJ1-1
CDR3: CASSRVSRGGNTEAFF
DNA: TGCGCCAGCAGCCGTGTTTCGAGGGGCGGGAACACTGAAGCTTTCTTT

D: TRBD1
size: .
V: TRBV18
J: TRBJ2-5
CDR3: CASSDTGGRETQYF
DNA: TGTGCCAGCTCAGATACAGGGGGCCGGGAGACCCAGTACTTC

D: .
size: .
V: TRBV19
J: TRBJ1-2
CDR3: CASSIIRGANYGYTF
DNA: TGTGCCAGTAGTATAATCAGAGGGGCCAACTATGGCTACACCTTC

D: .
size: once
V: TRBV20-1
J: TRBJ2-7
CDR3: CSAREAEQYF
DNA: TGCAGTGCTAGGGAGGCCGAGCAGTACTTC

D: .
size: .
V: TRBV28
J: TRBJ2-1
CDR3: CASSLQQVYNEQFF
DNA: TGTGCCAGCAGCCTCCAACAGGTCTACAATGAGCAGTTCTTC

D: .
size: .
V: TRBV5-4
J: TRBJ1-4
CDR3: CASSLGRAEEKLFF
DNA: TGTGCCAGCAGCTTGGGTAGGGCTGAAGAAAAACTGTTTTTT

D: TRBD1
size: .
V: TRBV6-6
J: TRBJ1-1
CDR3: CASSRTGAAEAFF
DNA: TGTGCCAGCAGTCGGACAGGGGCAGCTGAAGCTTTCTTT

D: .
size: .
V: TRBV18
J: TRBJ2-2
CDR3: CASSPWVDGGNSAGELFF
DNA: TGTGCCAGCTCACCATGGGTGGATGGAGGGAACTCGGCCGGGGAGCTGTTTTTT

D: .
size: .
V: TRBV6-5
J: TRBJ1-2
CDR3: CASRIDRSFNYGYTF
DNA: TGTGCCAGCAGAATTGACAGGAGTTTTAACTATGGCTACACCTTC

D: .
size: .
V: TRBV28
J: TRBJ2-3
CDR3: CASSIPPPDLQYF
DNA: TGTGCCAGCAGCATTCCTCCCCCCGATCTGCAGTATTTT

D: TRBD1
size: .
V: TRBV2
J: TRBJ2-7
CDR3: CASSLTRTGTYEQYF
DNA: TGTGCCAGCAGCCTAACAAGGACAGGGACCTACGAGCAGTACTTC

D: .
size: .
V: TRBV18
J: TRBJ1-2
CDR3: CASSPQGDYGYTF
DNA: TGTGCCAGCTCGCCACAGGGCGACTATGGCTACACCTTC

D: TRBD2
size: .
V: TRBV5-6
J: TRBJ2-1
CDR3: CASSSIAGETYNEQFF
DNA: TGTGCCAGCAGCTCGATAGCGGGAGAGACCTACAATGAGCAGTTCTTC

D: .
size: .
V: TRBV28
J: TRBJ2-1
CDR3: CASSLSRASGRDNEQFF
DNA: TGTGCCAGCAGTTTATCCCGAGCTAGTGGGAGAGATAATGAGCAGTTCTTC

D: TRBD2
size: .
V: TRBV11-2
J: TRBJ2-1
CDR3: CASSLVRASGEQFF
DNA: TGTGCCAGCAGCTTAGTTAGGGCTAGCGGTGAGCAGTTCTTC

D: TRBD2
size: .
V: TRBV27
J: TRBJ2-7
CDR3: CASSSRTSGRAMEQYF
DNA: TGTGCCAGCAGTTCCCGGACTAGCGGGAGGGCCATGGAGCAGTACTTC

D: .
size: .
V: TRBV6-1
J: TRBJ2-1
CDR3: CASSASMSSYNEQFF
DNA: TGTGCCAGCAGTGCCTCAATGAGCTCCTACAATGAGCAGTTCTTC

D: .
size: .
V: TRBV7-9
J: TRBJ1-1
CDR3: CASSLSPGNTEAFF
DNA: TGTGCCAGCAGCTTATCCCCTGGGAACACTGAAGCTTTCTTT

D: TRBD1
size: .
V: TRBV28
J: TRBJ1-5
CDR3: CASSLWRFGTGNSNQPQHF
DNA: TGTGCCAGCAGTTTATGGCGTTTCGGGACAGGCAATAGCAATCAGCCCCAGCATTTT

D: TRBD1
size: once
V: TRBV11-2
J: TRBJ2-7
CDR3: CASRRTGSTYEQYF
DNA: TGTGCCAGCAGACGGACAGGGTCAACCTACGAGCAGTACTTC

D: .
size: .
V: TRBV5-1
J: TRBJ1-2
CDR3: CASTPMDSPSGYTF
DNA: TGCGCCAGCACCCCCATGGACTCTCCTAGTGGCTACACCTTC